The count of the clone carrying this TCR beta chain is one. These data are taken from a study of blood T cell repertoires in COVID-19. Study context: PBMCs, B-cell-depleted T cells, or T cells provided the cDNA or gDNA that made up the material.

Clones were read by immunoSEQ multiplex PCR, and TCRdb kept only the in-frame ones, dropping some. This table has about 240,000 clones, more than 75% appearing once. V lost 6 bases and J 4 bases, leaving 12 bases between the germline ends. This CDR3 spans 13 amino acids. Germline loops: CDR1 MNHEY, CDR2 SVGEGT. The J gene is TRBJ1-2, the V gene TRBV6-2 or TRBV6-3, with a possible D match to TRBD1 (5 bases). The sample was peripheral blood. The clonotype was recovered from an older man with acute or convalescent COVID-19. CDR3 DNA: TGTGCCAGCAGCCAAGGGGCACCCTATGGCTACACCTTC. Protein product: CASSQGAPYGYTF.